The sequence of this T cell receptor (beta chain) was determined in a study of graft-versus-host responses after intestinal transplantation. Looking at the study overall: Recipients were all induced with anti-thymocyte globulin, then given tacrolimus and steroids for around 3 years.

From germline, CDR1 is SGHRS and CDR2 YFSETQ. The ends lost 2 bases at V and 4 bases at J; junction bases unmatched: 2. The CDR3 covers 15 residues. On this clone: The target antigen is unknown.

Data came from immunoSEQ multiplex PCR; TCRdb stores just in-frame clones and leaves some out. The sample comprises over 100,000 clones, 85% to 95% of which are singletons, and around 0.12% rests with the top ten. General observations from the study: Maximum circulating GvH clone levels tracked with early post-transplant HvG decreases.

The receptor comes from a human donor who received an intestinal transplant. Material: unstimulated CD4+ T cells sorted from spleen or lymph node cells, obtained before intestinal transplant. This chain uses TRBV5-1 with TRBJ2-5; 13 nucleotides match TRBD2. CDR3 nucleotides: TGCGCCAGCAGCTTACTAGCGGGAGGGCCAGAGACCCAGTACTTC. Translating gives CASSLLAGGPETQYF.